This is a list of T cell receptor beta chains from one sample in a study of immune characterization of retroperitoneal liposarcoma. TCRdb re-called the PCR reads through MiXCR, storing one row per CDR3 protein. The data show more than 15,000 distinct CDR3 sequences, approximately 37% seen once. The sequenced sample consisted of blood. These TCRs come from a male donor with retroperitoneal liposarcoma. Each CDR3 is given with its conserved first and last residue. The D gene is left open where the match is weak. Only some rows state a clone size, as once, few, many or a class for expanded clones.

CDR3 protein | CDR3 DNA | clone size | J gene | V gene | D gene
CASSKVGGYSTDTQYF | TGTGCCAGCAGTAAAGTCGGCGGGTATAGCACAGATACGCAGTATTTT | - | TRBJ2-3 | TRBV6-1 | -
CASSRDISNQPQHF | TGTGCCAGCAGCCGAGACATTAGCAATCAGCCCCAGCATTTT | medium-sized | TRBJ1-5 | TRBV7-2 | -
CASSSTEPQHF | TGTGCCAGCAGCTCCACGGAACCCCAGCATTTT | - | TRBJ1-5 | TRBV6-8 | -
CASSSRQGSYNEQFF | TGTGCCAGCAGTAGCAGACAGGGCTCCTACAATGAGCAGTTCTTC | many | TRBJ2-1 | TRBV6-1 | TRBD1
CASSWPWGGDYEQYF | TGTGCCAGCAGCTGGCCCTGGGGCGGCGACTACGAGCAGTACTTC | - | TRBJ2-7 | TRBV5-6 | -
CASSSGQGNYGYTF | TGTGCCAGCAGCTCCGGACAGGGGAACTATGGCTACACCTTC | - | TRBJ1-2 | TRBV7-2 | TRBD1
CASSVRGAVGETQFF | TGTGCCAGCAGCGTAAGAGGGGCAGTGGGAGAGACCCAGTTCTTC | - | TRBJ2-1 | TRBV25-1 | -
CASSALGVQETQYF | TGTGCCAGCAGCGCTCTTGGAGTCCAAGAGACCCAGTACTTC | many | TRBJ2-5 | TRBV6-1 | -
CASSYSLAEYNEQFF | TGTGCCAGCAGTTACTCGCTAGCGGAGTACAATGAGCAGTTCTTC | medium-sized | TRBJ2-1 | TRBV6-5 | TRBD2
CASSQGDEASGANVLTF | TGCGCCAGCAGCCAGGGGGACGAGGCTTCTGGGGCCAACGTCCTGACTTTC | - | TRBJ2-6 | TRBV4-3 | -
CASSRSQRTRIYNEQFF | TGTGCCAGCAGCCGGTCGCAGCGGACTAGGATCTACAATGAGCAGTTCTTC | - | TRBJ2-1 | TRBV7-6 | TRBD2
CASSFLLTTGQGVYNEQFF | TGTGCCAGCAGTTTCCTTTTGACTACCGGACAGGGGGTATACAATGAGCAGTTCTTC | medium-sized | TRBJ2-1 | TRBV12-3/TRBV12-4 | TRBD1
CATAGEPSGANVLTF | TGTGCCACCGCAGGGGAACCCTCTGGGGCCAACGTCCTGACTTTC | many | TRBJ2-6 | TRBV24-1 | -
CASSATWSEQYF | TGCGCCAGCAGCGCGACCTGGTCCGAGCAGTACTTC | once | TRBJ2-7 | TRBV5-1 | -
CASSSGLAGFQETQYF | TGTGCCAGCAGCTCCGGACTAGCGGGGTTCCAAGAGACCCAGTACTTC | many | TRBJ2-5 | TRBV6-1 | TRBD2
CASSPSSGRAYEQYF | TGTGCCAGCAGCCCATCTAGCGGGAGGGCCTACGAGCAGTACTTC | medium-sized | TRBJ2-7 | TRBV7-2 | TRBD2
CASRGGWVAGNEQFF | TGTGCCAGCAGGGGGGGGTGGGTAGCGGGAAATGAGCAGTTCTTC | many | TRBJ2-1 | TRBV6-1 | TRBD2
CASSLVTRTDTQYF | TGTGCCAGCAGCTTAGTTACACGGACAGATACGCAGTATTTT | - | TRBJ2-3 | TRBV11-3 | -
CASSQDRKDLSGANVLTF | TGTGCCAGCAGCCAAGATCGAAAGGACCTCTCTGGGGCCAACGTCCTGACTTTC | - | TRBJ2-6 | TRBV14 | -
CASSRGPDTGELFF | TGTGCCAGCAGCCGGGGACCGGACACCGGGGAGCTGTTTTTT | - | TRBJ2-2 | TRBV7-2 | -
CASRPGQGTYNEQFF | TGTGCCAGCAGACCGGGACAGGGTACCTACAATGAGCAGTTCTTC | medium-sized | TRBJ2-1 | TRBV27 | TRBD1
CASSYSGQGSTGNTIYF | TGTGCCAGCAGTTACTCTGGACAGGGGTCCACTGGAAACACCATATATTTT | - | TRBJ1-3 | TRBV6-6 | TRBD1
CASSLTSSSYEQFF | TGTGCCAGCAGTTTGACTAGCTCTTCCTACGAGCAGTTCTTC | - | TRBJ2-1 | TRBV27 | TRBD2
CASSTSRGTDTQYF | TGTGCCAGCAGTACCTCACGGGGAACAGATACGCAGTATTTT | many | TRBJ2-3 | TRBV6-1 | -
CATGGTGGSYEQYF | TGTGCCACCGGGGGGACGGGGGGCTCCTACGAGCAGTACTTC | - | TRBJ2-7 | TRBV6-1 | TRBD2
CASSLESPAGGQTQFF | TGTGCCAGCAGCTTAGAGTCTCCAGCGGGAGGACAGACCCAGTTCTTC | - | TRBJ2-1 | TRBV7-8 | TRBD2
CASSNRDRGNTEAFF | TGTGCCAGCAGCAACCGGGACAGGGGGAACACTGAAGCTTTCTTT | - | TRBJ1-1 | TRBV27 | TRBD1
CASSTRLASSSTQYF | TGCGCCAGCAGCACCCGGCTAGCGAGTTCTTCGACGCAGTATTTT | - | TRBJ2-3 | TRBV5-1 | -
CASSADYEQYF | TGTGCCAGCAGCGCGGACTACGAGCAGTACTTC | medium-sized | TRBJ2-7 | TRBV11-3 | -
CASSLYPSGRAANEQYF | TGTGCCAGCAGCTTATATCCTAGCGGGAGGGCCGCCAACGAGCAGTACTTC | medium-sized | TRBJ2-7 | TRBV7-2 | TRBD2
CASSLGLGTSGRIHEQFF | TGTGCCAGCAGCTTAGGGTTAGGGACTAGCGGGAGGATCCACGAGCAGTTCTTC | - | TRBJ2-1 | TRBV11-2 | TRBD2
CASSWDRGWDGYTF | TGTGCCAGCAGCTGGGACAGGGGGTGGGATGGCTACACCTTC | - | TRBJ1-2 | TRBV6-6 | TRBD1
CASSYLSGSNEQFF | TGTGCCAGCAGTTACCTTAGCGGGAGCAATGAGCAGTTCTTC | - | TRBJ2-1 | TRBV6-1 | TRBD2
CASSFQGGYYEQYF | TGTGCCAGCAGTTTCCAGGGGGGTTACTACGAGCAGTACTTC | many | TRBJ2-7 | TRBV12-3/TRBV12-4 | -
CASSPGLAGMTSYNEQFF | TGTGCCAGCAGTCCGGGACTAGCGGGAATGACATCCTACAATGAGCAGTTCTTC | medium-sized | TRBJ2-1 | TRBV6-6 | TRBD2
CASSLAGSSYEQYF | TGTGCCAGCAGCTTGGCGGGATCCTCCTACGAGCAGTACTTC | few | TRBJ2-7 | TRBV5-4 | -
CASRLEPGSEKLFF | TGTGCCAGCAGATTAGAACCAGGGAGTGAAAAACTGTTTTTT | - | TRBJ1-4 | TRBV7-8 | -
CASGVNSGTGWETQYF | TGTGCCAGCGGGGTTAACTCAGGGACAGGATGGGAGACCCAGTACTTC | once | TRBJ2-5 | TRBV27 | TRBD1
CASSSGTADGYTF | TGTGCCAGCAGTTCCGGGACTGCCGATGGCTACACCTTC | - | TRBJ1-2 | TRBV6-9 | -
CASSLRTSGRTDEQYF | TGTGCCAGCAGCTTACGGACTAGCGGGAGGACCGACGAGCAGTACTTC | many | TRBJ2-7 | TRBV7-2 | TRBD2
CASSHDTFLETQYF | TGTGCCAGCAGTCATGACACATTTCTGGAGACCCAGTACTTC | - | TRBJ2-5 | TRBV6-2/TRBV6-3 | -
CASRYQLAGFEQFF | TGTGCCAGCAGGTATCAACTAGCGGGCTTTGAGCAGTTCTTC | - | TRBJ2-1 | TRBV6-6 | TRBD2
CASSGLAGFNEQFF | TGTGCCAGCAGTGGACTAGCGGGATTCAATGAGCAGTTCTTC | many | TRBJ2-1 | TRBV12-3/TRBV12-4 | TRBD2
CASTSHTGESDTQYF | TGTGCCAGCACTTCCCATACGGGAGAGTCAGATACGCAGTATTTT | - | TRBJ2-3 | TRBV6-2/TRBV6-3 | -
CASSAWTGGAETQFF | TGTGCCAGCAGTGCCTGGACAGGGGGTGCGGAGACCCAGTTCTTC | many | TRBJ2-1 | TRBV6-1 | TRBD1
CASSLGTSSEQFF | TGTGCCAGCAGCTTAGGGACTAGTTCCGAGCAGTTCTTC | few | TRBJ2-1 | TRBV11-3 | TRBD2
CASGLTANSYEQYF | TGTGCCAGCGGTCTGACCGCTAACTCCTACGAGCAGTACTTC | - | TRBJ2-7 | TRBV27 | -
CASSYGGLAGVAFF | TGTGCCAGCAGTTACGGGGGCCTGGCCGGAGTAGCTTTCTTT | - | TRBJ1-1 | TRBV6-8 | -
CASSFPGRDRTQYF | TGTGCCAGCAGCTTTCCGGGCCGGGATCGTACGCAGTATTTT | few | TRBJ2-3 | TRBV11-2 | -
CASSYSTSGSANEQYF | TGTGCCAGCAGTTACTCGACTAGCGGGAGCGCTAATGAGCAGTACTTC | - | TRBJ2-5 | TRBV6-8 | TRBD2
CASSYKRVQETQFF | TGTGCCAGCAGTTATAAGAGGGTCCAAGAGACCCAGTTCTTC | - | TRBJ2-1 | TRBV6-1 | -
CASSGRDTETQYF | TGTGCCAGCAGTGGCAGAGACACAGAGACCCAGTACTTT | - | TRBJ2-5 | TRBV6-1 | -
CASSPDRGLPGANVLTF | TGTGCCAGCAGCCCCGACAGGGGCCTGCCTGGGGCCAACGTCCTGACTTTC | few | TRBJ2-6 | TRBV11-2 | TRBD1